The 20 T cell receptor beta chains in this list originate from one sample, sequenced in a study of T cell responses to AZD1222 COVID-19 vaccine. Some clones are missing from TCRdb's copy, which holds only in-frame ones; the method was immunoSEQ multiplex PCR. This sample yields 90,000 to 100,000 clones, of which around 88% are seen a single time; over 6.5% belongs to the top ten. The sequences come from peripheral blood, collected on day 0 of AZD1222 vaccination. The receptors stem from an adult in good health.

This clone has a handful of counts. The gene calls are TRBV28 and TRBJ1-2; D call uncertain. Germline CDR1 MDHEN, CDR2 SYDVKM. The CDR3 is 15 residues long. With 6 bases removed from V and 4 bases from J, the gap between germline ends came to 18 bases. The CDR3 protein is CASSEGGPGRYGYTF. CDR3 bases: TGTGCCAGCAGCGAGGGCGGGCCGGGCCGCTATGGCTACACCTTC.

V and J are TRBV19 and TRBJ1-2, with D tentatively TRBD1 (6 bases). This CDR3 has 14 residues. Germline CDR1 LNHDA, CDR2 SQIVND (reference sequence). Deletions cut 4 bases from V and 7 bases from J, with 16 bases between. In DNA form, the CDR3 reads TGTGCCAGTAGTACAGGGGAAGGGGTCGGTGGCTACACCTTC. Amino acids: CASSTGEGVGGYTF.

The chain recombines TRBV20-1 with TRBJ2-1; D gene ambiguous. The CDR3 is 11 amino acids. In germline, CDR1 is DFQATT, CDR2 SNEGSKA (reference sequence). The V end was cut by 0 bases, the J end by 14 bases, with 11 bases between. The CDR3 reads CSARDRQAEFF. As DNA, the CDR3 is TGCAGTGCTAGAGATCGGCAGGCAGAGTTCTTC.

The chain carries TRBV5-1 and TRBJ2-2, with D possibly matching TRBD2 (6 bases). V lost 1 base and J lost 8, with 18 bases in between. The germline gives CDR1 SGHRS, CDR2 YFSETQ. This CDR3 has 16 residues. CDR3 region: CASSLLTGTSLGELFF. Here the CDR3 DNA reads TGCGCCAGCAGCTTGTTAACCGGGACTTCGTTAGGGGAGCTGTTTTTT.

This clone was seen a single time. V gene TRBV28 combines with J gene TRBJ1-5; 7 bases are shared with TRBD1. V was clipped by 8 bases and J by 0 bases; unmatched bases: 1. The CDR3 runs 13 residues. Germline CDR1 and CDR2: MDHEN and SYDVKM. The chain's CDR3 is CASAGGSNQPQHF. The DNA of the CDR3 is TGTGCCAGCGCAGGGGGTAGCAATCAGCCCCAGCATTTT.

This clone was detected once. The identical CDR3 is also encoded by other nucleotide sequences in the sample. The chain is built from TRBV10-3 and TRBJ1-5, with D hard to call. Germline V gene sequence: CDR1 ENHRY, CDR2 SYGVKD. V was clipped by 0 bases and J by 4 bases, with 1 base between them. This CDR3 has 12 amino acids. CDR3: CAISESNQPQHF. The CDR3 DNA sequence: TGTGCCATCAGTGAGTCTAATCAGCCCCAGCATTTT.

The CDR3 loop is CASSPDRGPAEQYF. The CDR3 nucleotides are TGCGCCAGCAGCCCCGACAGGGGCCCCGCCGAGCAGTACTTC. The gene calls are TRBV5-1 and TRBJ2-7, with TRBD1 matching 8 bases. V lost 4 bases, J lost 6 bases, and 9 bases stayed unmatched. CDR3 length: 14 residues. The germline CDR1 and CDR2 sequences are SGHRS and YFSETQ. Drawing the rest from reference TRBV5-1 and TRBJ2-7, the complete variable domain is KAGVTQTPRYLIKTRGQQVTLSCSPISGHRSVSWYQQTPGQGLQFLFEYFSETQRNKGNFPGRFSGRQFSNSRSEMNVSTLELGDSALYLCASSPDRGPAEQYFGPGTRLTVT.

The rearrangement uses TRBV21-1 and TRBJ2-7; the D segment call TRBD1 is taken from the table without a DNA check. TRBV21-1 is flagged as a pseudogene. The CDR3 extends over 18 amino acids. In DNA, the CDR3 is TGTGCCAGCAGCCAACTGACAGGGCCCCATTTAACGTCCTACGAGCAGTACTTC. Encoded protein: CASSQLTGPHLTSYEQYF.

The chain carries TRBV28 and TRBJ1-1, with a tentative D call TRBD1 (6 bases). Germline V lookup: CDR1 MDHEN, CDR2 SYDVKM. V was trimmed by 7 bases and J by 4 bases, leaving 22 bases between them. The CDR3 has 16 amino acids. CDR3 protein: CASTSGKFGGITEAFF. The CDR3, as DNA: TGTGCCAGCACTTCGGGAAAGTTTGGGGGCATCACTGAAGCTTTCTTT. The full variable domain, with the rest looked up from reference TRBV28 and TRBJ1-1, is DVKVTQSSRYLVKRTGEKVFLECVQDMDHENMFWYRQDPGLGLRLIYFSYDVKMKEKGDIPEGYSVSREKKERFSLILESASTNQTSMYLCASTSGKFGGITEAFFGQGTRLTVV.

The CDR3 DNA sequence: TGTGCCAGCAGCCCCATCACAGGGGTGAACACTGAAGCTTTCTTT. This gives the protein CASSPITGVNTEAFF. The chain combines TRBV7-9 with TRBJ1-1; 7 bases line up with TRBD1. The CDR3 sequence is 15 residues long. The germline V gene encodes CDR1 SEHNR and CDR2 FQNEAQ (reference sequence). Trimming cost V 5 bases and J 0 bases; bases outside gene matches: 6.

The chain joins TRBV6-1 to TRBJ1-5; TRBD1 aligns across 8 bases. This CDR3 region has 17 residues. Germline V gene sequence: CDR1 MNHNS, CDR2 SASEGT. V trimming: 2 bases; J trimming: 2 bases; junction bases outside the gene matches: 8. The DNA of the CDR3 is TGTGCCAGCAGTGAAACATCAGGGACAGGAGGCAATCAGCCCCAGCATTTT. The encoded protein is CASSETSGTGGNQPQHF.

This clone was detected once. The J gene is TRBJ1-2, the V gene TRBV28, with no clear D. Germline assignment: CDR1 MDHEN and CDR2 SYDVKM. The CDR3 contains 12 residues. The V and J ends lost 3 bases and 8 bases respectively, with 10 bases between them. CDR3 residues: CASSFQGIGYTF. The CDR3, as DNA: TGTGCCAGCAGTTTTCAAGGGATAGGCTACACCTTC.

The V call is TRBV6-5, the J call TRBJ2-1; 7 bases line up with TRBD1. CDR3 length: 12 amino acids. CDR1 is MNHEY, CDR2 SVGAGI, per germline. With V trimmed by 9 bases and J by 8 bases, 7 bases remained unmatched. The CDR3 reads CASKTGLHEQFF. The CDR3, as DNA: TGTGCCAGTAAGACAGGGTTGCATGAGCAGTTCTTC.

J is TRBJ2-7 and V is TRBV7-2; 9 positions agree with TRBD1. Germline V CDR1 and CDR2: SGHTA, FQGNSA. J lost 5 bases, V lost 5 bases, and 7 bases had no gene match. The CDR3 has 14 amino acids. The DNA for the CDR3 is TGTGCCAGCAGCCCGGACAGGGGTACGAACGAGCAGTACTTC. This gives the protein CASSPDRGTNEQYF.

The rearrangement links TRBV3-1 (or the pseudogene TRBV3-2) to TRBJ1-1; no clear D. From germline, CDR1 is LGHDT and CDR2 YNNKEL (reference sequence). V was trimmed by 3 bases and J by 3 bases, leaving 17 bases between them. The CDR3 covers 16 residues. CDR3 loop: CASSHHGLGEDTEAFF. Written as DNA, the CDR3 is TGTGCCAGCAGCCATCACGGACTGGGCGAGGACACTGAAGCTTTCTTT.

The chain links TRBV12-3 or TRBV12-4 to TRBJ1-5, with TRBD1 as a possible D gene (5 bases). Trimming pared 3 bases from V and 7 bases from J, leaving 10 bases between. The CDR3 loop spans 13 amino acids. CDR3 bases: TGTGCCAGCAGTTTCGGGGCAGGGCAGCCCCAGCATTTT. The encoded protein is CASSFGAGQPQHF.

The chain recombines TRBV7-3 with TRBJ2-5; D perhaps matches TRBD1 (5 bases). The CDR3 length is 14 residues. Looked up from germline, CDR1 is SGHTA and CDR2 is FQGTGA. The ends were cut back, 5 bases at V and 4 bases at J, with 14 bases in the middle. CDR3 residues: CASSMRRDVETQYF. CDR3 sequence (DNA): TGTGCCAGCAGCATGCGCAGGGATGTAGAGACCCAGTACTTC.

The CDR3 reads CAISGTSGYNEQFF. CDR3 nucleotides: TGTGCCATCAGTGGGACTAGCGGATACAATGAGCAGTTCTTC. The J gene is TRBJ2-1, the V gene TRBV10-3; TRBD2 matches at 10 bases. Germline-derived CDR1 and CDR2 are ENHRY and SYGVKD. This CDR3 region has 14 residues. The J segment lost 4 bases and the V segment lost 4 bases, leaving 1 base of the junction unmatched.

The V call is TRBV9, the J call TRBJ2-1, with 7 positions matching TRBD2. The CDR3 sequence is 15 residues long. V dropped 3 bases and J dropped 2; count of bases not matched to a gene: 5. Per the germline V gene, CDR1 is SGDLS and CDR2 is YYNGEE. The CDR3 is CASSAGGRTYNEQFF. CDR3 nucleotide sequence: TGTGCCAGCAGCGCCGGGGGGAGGACCTACAATGAGCAGTTCTTC.

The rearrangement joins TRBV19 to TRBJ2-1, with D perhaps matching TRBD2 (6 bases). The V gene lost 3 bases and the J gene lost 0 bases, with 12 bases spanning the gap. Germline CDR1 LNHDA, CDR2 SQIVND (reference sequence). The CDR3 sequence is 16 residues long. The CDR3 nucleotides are TGTGCCAGTAGTATGCTAGCGCAAAGCTCCTACAATGAGCAGTTCTTC. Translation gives CASSMLAQSSYNEQFF.